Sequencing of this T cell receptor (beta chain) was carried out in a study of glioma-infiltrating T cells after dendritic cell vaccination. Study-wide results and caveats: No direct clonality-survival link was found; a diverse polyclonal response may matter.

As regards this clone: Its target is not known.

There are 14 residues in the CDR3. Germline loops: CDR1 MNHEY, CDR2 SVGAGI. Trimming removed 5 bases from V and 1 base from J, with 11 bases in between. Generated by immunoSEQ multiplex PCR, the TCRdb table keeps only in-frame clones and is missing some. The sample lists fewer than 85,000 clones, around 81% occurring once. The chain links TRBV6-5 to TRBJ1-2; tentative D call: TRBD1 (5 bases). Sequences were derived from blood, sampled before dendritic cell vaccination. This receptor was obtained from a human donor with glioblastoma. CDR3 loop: CASSVQGDNYGYTF. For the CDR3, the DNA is TGTGCCAGCAGTGTTCAGGGTGATAACTATGGCTACACCTTC.